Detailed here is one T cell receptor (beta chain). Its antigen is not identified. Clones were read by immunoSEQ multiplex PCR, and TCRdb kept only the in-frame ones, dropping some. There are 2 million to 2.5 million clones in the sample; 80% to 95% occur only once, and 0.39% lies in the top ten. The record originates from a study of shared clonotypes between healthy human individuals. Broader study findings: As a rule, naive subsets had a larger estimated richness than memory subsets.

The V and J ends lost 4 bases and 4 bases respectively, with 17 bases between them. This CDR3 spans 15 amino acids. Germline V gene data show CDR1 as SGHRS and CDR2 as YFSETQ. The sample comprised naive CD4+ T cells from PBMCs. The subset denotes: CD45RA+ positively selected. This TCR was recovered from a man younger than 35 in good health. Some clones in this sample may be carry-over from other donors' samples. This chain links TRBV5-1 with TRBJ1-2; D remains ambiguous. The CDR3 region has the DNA TGCGCCAGCAGCACCGATACAACAGCCCCCTATGGCTACACCTTC. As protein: CASSTDTTAPYGYTF.